This T cell receptor beta chain was sequenced during a study of cytomegalovirus exposure and HLA in healthy donors. Study conclusions and caveats: Most TCR beta V segments were productive about 90% or about 30% of the time in an earlier analysis.

Unmatched junction bases numbered 4, after V lost 2 bases and J lost 7 bases. In germline, CDR1 is MDHEN, CDR2 SYDVKM. The CDR3 is 15 residues long. In this sample, this clone turned up once. Its specificity is not known. Vbeta (60) and Jbeta (13) primers were used in the PCR. TCRdb's copy holds only in-frame clones and misses some; the assay was immunoSEQ multiplex PCR. The sample holds about 130,000 clones, less than 85% seen once. The TCR comes from a man aged 25-40 years in good health and CMV-seronegative. This rearrangement joins TRBV28 to TRBJ1-6, with 8 bases lining up with TRBD1. Sequencing was done on a sample of PBMCs. CDR3 DNA: TGTGCCAGCAGTTTACAGGGGGCAAGAAATTCACCCCTCCACTTT. Protein sequence: CASSLQGARNSPLHF.